This T cell receptor (beta chain) is drawn from a study of neoadjuvant anti-PD-1 for oral cavity cancer. Study-wide context: Non-progressing patients received a fourth nivolumab dose near day 43, then surgery on days 50-56.

V was pared by 2 bases and J by 4 bases, with 11 bases between. CDR3 length: 14 amino acids. Germline CDR1 MDHEN, CDR2 SYDVKM. These oral cavity squamous cell carcinomas were HPV-negative and locally advanced. This clone was seen only a few times. Six replicates per PBMC sample, mostly from about 500 ng of genomic DNA. Profiled with immunoSEQ multiplex PCR; TCRdb holds only in-frame clones, not every one. The sample shows 15,000 to 20,000 clones, approximately 70% of them seen only once. The material sequenced was PBMCs, taken before nivolumab (anti-PD-1) treatment. This sequence joins TRBV28 and TRBJ1-2; unclear D gene. This TCR was sampled from a person aged 40 to 85 with oral cavity squamous cell carcinoma. CDR3 sequence (DNA): TGTGCCAGCAGTTTAATCGGAATGGGCTATGGCTACACCTTC. It encodes CASSLIGMGYGYTF.